Included here is one T cell receptor (beta chain) sequence, with context. Its cognate antigen is unknown. One junction end does not reproduce the germline sequence, and a read error may be involved. TCR beta VDJ and CDR3 profiling used genomic DNA as template. TCRdb passed the reads through MiXCR, listing each CDR3 protein once. Here the sample spans about 200,000 distinct CDR3 sequences, 34% being singletons. This record belongs to a study of CD8+CD57+ T cells in acquired aplastic anemia. Study overall: Researchers reported that healthy donors averaged approximately 10 million reads for CD4+ cells.

Study-level results: Fewer than 30 CD8+ CDR3 sequences were shared between patients and controls. Between the patient and control groups, CD8+ Simpson's diversity did not differ significantly.

The germline CDR1 and CDR2 sequences are SSHAT and FNYEAQ (reference sequence). The CDR3 extends over 14 amino acids. This sequence originates from a human donor in good health, serving as a control. The chain joins TRBV7-7 to TRBJ2-5, with no clear D. Material for sequencing was sorted CD4+, CD8+, or CD8+CD57+ T cells (not recorded which) from PBMCs. CDR3 coding DNA: TGTGCTAGCAGCTTAGTGGGCCTTGGGGAGACCCAGTACTTC. This sequence encodes CASSLVGLGETQYF.